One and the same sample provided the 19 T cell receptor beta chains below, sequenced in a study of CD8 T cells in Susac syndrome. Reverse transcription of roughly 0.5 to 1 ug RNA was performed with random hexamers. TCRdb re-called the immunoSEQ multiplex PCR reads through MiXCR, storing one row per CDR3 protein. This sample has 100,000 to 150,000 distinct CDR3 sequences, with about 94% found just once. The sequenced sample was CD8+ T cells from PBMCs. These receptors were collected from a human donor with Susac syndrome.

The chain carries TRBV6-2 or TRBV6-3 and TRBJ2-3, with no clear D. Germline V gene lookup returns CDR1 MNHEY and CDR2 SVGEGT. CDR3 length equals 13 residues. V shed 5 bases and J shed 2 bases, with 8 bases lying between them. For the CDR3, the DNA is TGTGCCAGCAGTCGAGGCCCCACAGATACGCAGTATTTT. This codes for CASSRGPTDTQYF.

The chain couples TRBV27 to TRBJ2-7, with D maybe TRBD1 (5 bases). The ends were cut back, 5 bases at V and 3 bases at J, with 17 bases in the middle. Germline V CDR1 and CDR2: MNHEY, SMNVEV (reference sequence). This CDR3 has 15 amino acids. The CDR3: CASSPQGLRLYEQYF. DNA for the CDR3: TGTGCCAGCAGTCCCCAGGGTTTAAGACTCTACGAGCAGTACTTC.

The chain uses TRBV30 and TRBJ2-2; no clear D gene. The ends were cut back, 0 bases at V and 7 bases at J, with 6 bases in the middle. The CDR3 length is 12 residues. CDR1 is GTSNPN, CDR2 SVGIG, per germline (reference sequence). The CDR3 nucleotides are TGTGCCTGGAGTGTGGGTGACGGGGAGCTGTTTTTT. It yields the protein CAWSVGDGELFF.

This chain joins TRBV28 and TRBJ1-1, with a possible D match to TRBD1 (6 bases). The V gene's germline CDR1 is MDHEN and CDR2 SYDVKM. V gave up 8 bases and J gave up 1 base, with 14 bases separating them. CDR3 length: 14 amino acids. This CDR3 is CASASIRGNTEAFF. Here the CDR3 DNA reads TGTGCCAGCGCTTCAATCAGGGGGAACACTGAAGCTTTCTTT.

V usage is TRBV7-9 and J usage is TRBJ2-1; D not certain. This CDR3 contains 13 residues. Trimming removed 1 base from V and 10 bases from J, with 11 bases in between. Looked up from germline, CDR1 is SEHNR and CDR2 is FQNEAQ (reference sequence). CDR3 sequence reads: CASSLVLVDEQFF. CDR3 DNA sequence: TGTGCCAGCAGCTTAGTGCTAGTCGACGAGCAGTTCTTC. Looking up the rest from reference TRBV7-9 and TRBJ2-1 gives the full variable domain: DTGVSQNPRHKITKRGQNVTFRCDPISEHNRLYWYRQTLGQGPEFLTYFQNEAQLEKSRLLSDRFSAERPKGSFSTLEIQRTEQGDSAMYLCASSLVLVDEQFFGPGTRLTVL.

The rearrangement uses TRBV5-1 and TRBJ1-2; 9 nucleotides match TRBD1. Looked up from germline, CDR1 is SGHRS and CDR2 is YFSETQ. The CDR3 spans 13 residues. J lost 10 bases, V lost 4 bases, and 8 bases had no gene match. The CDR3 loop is CASSIWTGENYTF. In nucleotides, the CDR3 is TGCGCCAGCAGCATTTGGACAGGGGAGAACTACACCTTC.

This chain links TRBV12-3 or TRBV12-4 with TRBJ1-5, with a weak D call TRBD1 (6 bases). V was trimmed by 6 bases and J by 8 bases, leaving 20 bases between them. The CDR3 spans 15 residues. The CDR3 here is CASSFGNPGAEPQHF. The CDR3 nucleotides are TGTGCCAGCAGCTTTGGGAACCCAGGGGCTGAGCCCCAGCATTTT.

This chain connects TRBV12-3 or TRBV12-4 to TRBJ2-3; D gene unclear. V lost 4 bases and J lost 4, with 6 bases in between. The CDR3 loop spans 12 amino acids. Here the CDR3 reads CASSSYSDTQYF. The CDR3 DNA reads TGTGCCAGCAGTTCATATTCAGATACGCAGTATTTT.

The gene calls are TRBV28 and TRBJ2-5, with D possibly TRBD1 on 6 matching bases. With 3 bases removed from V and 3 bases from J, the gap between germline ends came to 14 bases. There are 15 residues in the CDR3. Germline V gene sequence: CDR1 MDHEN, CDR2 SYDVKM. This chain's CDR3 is CASSFRTAAKETQYF. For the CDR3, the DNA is TGTGCCAGCAGTTTCCGGACAGCGGCAAAAGAGACCCAGTACTTC. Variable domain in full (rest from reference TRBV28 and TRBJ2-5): DVKVTQSSRYLVKRTGEKVFLECVQDMDHENMFWYRQDPGLGLRLIYFSYDVKMKEKGDIPEGYSVSREKKERFSLILESASTNQTSMYLCASSFRTAAKETQYFGPGTRLLVL.

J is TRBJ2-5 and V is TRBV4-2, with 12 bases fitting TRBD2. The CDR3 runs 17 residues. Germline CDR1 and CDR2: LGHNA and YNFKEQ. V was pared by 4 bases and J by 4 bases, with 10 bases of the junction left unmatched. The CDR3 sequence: CASSPYSGLAGLETQYF. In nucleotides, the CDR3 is TGTGCCAGCAGCCCCTACAGTGGACTAGCGGGACTAGAGACCCAGTACTTC.

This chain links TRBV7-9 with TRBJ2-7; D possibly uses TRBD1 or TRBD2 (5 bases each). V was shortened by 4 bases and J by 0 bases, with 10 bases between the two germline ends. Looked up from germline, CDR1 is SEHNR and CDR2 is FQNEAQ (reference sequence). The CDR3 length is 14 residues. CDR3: CASSSGTASYEQYF. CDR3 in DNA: TGTGCCAGCAGCTCCGGGACGGCCTCCTACGAGCAGTACTTC.

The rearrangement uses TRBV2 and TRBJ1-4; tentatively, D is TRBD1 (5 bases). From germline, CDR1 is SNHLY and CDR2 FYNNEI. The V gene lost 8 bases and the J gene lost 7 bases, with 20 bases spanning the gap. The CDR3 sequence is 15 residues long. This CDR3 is CASVTAGGVSEKLFF. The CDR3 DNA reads TGTGCCAGCGTGACCGCGGGGGGTGTGAGTGAAAAACTGTTTTTT. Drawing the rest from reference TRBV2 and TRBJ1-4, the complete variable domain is EPEVTQTPSHQVTQMGQEVILRCVPISNHLYFYWYRQILGQKVEFLVSFYNNEISEKSEIFDDQFSVERPDGSNFTLKIRSTKLEDSAMYFCASVTAGGVSEKLFFGSGTQLSVL.

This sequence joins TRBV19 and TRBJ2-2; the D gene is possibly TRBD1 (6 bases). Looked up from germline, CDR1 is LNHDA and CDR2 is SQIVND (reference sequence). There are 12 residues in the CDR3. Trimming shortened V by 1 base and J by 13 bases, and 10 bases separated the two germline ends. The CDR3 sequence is CASSIGTQGLFF. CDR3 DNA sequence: TGTGCCAGTAGTATAGGTACACAGGGGCTGTTTTTT.

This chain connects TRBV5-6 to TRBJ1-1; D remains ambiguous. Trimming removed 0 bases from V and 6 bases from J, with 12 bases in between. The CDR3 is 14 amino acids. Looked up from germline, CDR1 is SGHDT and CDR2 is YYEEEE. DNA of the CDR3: TGTGCCAGCAGCTTGGGTGACCGGGTTGCTGAAGCTTTCTTT. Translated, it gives CASSLGDRVAEAFF.

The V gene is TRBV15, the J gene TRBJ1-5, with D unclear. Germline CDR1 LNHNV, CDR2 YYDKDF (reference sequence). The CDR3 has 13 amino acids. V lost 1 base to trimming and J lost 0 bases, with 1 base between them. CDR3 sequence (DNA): TGTGCCACCAGCAGAGCTAGCAATCAGCCCCAGCATTTT. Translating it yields CATSRASNQPQHF.

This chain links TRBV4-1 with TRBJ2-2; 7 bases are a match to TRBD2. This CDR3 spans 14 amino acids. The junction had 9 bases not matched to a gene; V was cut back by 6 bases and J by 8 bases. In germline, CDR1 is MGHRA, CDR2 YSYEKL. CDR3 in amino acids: CASSPGTKGGELFF. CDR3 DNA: TGCGCCAGCAGTCCCGGGACTAAGGGAGGGGAGCTGTTTTTT.

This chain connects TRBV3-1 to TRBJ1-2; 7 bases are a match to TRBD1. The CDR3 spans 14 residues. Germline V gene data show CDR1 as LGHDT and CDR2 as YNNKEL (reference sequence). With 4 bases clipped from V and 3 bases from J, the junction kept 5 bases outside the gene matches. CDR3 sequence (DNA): TGTGCCAGCAGCCGTTATACAGGGGACTATGGCTACACCTTC. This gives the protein CASSRYTGDYGYTF.

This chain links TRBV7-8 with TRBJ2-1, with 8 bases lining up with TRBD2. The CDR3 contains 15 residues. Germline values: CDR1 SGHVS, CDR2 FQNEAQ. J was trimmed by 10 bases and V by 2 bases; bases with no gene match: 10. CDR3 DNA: TGTGCCAGCAGCTTATCGCGACTTAGCGGGGACGAGCAGTTCTTC. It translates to CASSLSRLSGDEQFF.

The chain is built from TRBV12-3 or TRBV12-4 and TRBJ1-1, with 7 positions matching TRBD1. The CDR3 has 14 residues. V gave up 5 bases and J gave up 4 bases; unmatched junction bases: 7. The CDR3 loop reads CASSPNPGGTEAFF. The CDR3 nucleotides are TGTGCCAGCAGTCCAAACCCAGGGGGCACTGAAGCTTTCTTT.